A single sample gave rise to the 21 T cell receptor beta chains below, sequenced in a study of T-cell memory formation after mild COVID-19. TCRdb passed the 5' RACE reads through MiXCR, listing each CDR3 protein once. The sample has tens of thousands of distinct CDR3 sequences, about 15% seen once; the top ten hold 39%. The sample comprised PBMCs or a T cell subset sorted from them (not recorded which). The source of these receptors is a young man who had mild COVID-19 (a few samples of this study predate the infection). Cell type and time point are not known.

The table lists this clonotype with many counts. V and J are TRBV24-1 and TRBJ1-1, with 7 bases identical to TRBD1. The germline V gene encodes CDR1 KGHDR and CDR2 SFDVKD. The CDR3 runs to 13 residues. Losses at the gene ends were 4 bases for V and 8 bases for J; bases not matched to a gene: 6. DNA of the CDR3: TGTGCCACCAGTGAGAGGGGGCGACAGGAAGCTTTCTTT. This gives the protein CATSERGRQEAFF.

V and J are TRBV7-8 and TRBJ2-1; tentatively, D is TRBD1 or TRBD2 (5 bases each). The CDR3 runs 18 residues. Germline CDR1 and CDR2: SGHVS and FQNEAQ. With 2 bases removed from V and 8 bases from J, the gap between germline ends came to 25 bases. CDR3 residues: CASSLISGRAPLGDEQFF. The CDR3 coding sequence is TGTGCCAGCAGCTTAATATCAGGCAGGGCCCCCCTCGGGGATGAGCAGTTCTTC.

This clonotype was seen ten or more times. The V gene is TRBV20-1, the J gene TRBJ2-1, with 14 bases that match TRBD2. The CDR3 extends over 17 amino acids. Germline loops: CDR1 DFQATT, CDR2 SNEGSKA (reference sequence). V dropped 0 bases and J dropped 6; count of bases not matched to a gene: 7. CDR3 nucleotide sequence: TGCAGTGCTAGAGATAGGGGACTAGCGGGGGCCCCCAATGAGCAGTTCTTC. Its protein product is CSARDRGLAGAPNEQFF.

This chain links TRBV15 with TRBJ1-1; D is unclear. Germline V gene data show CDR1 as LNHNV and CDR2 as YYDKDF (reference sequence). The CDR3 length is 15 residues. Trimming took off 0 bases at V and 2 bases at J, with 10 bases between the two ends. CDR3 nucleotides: TGTGCCACCAGCAGAGATCGATTGGGAAACACTGAAGCTTTCTTT. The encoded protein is CATSRDRLGNTEAFF.

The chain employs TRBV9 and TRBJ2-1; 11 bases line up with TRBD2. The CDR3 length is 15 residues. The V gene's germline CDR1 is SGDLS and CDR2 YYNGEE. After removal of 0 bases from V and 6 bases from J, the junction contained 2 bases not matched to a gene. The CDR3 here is CASSVGTSGGNEQFF. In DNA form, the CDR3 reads TGTGCCAGCAGCGTAGGTACTAGCGGGGGCAATGAGCAGTTCTTC.

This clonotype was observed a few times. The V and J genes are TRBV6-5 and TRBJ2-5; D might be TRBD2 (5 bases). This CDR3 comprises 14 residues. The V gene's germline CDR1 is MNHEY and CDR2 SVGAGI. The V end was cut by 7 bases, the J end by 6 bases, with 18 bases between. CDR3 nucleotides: TGTGCCAGCACCACAACGACCGGAGGACAGACCCAGTACTTC. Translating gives CASTTTTGGQTQYF.

CDR3 sequence: CASSPLGGTDTQYF. The CDR3 DNA reads as TGTGCCAGCAGCCCTCTAGGCGGCACAGATACGCAGTATTTT. The genes are TRBV7-3 and TRBJ2-3, with D unclear. Germline CDR1 reads SGHTA; CDR2 reads FQGTGA. V lost 5 bases to trimming and J lost 1 base, with 10 bases between them. The CDR3 runs to 14 residues.

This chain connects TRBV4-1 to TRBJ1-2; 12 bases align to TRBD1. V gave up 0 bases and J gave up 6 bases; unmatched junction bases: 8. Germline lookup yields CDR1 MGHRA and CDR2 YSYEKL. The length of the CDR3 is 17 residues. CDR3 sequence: CASSQEFRDRGRDGYTF. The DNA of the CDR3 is TGCGCCAGCAGCCAAGAATTCCGGGACAGGGGGCGAGATGGCTACACCTTC.

This CDR3 reads CASSQRGPYRVTQYF. For the CDR3, the DNA is TGTGCCAGCAGTCAACGAGGCCCATACAGGGTAACGCAGTATTTT. The chain carries TRBV28 and TRBJ2-3, with D tentatively TRBD1 (6 bases). Trimming left V 5 bases short and J 9 bases short, with 21 bases between. Germline CDR1 and CDR2: MDHEN and SYDVKM. The CDR3 extends over 15 amino acids.

The DNA of the CDR3 is TGCAGTGCTAGAGGGGGACTCGGGAATCAGCCCCAGCATTTT. Its protein product is CSARGGLGNQPQHF. V gene TRBV20-1 combines with J gene TRBJ1-5; D might be TRBD1 (5 bases). V was shortened by 1 base and J by 4 bases, with 11 bases between the two germline ends. The V gene's germline CDR1 is DFQATT and CDR2 SNEGSKA (reference sequence). The CDR3 totals 14 residues.

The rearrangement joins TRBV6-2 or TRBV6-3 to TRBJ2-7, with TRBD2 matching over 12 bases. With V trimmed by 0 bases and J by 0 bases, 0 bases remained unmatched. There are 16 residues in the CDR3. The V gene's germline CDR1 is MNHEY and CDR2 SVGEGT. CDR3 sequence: CASSYSTSGSSYEQYV. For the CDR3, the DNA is TGTGCCAGCAGTTACTCGACTAGCGGGAGCTCCTACGAGCAGTACGTC.

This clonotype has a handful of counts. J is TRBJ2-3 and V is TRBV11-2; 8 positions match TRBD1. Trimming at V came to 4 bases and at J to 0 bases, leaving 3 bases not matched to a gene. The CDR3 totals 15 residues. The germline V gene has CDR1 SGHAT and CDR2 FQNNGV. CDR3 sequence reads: CASSSRTGSTDTQYF. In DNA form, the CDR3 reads TGTGCCAGCAGCTCTCGGACAGGGAGCACAGATACGCAGTATTTT.

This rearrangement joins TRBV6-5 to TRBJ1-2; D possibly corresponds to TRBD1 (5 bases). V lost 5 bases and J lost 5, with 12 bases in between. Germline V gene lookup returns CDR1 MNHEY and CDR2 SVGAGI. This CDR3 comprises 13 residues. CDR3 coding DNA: TGTGCCAGCAGTCGACAGTCTCGTTATGGCTACACCTTC. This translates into CASSRQSRYGYTF.

Here the CDR3 DNA reads TGCGCCAGCAGCCAAGGAAATGGTCAGCCCCAGCATTTT. The encoded protein is CASSQGNGQPQHF. V is TRBV4-1 and J is TRBJ1-5; D not certain. Germline assignment: CDR1 MGHRA and CDR2 YSYEKL. Trimming took off 1 base at V and 6 bases at J, with 7 bases between the two ends. The CDR3 length is 13 residues.

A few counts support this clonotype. CDR3 amino acids: CASSPGQGDEKLFF. In DNA, the CDR3 is TGCGCCAGCAGCCCCGGACAAGGGGATGAAAAACTGTTTTTT. V is TRBV4-1 and J is TRBJ1-4, with TRBD1 as a possible D gene (5 bases). Germline CDR1 is MGHRA and CDR2 is YSYEKL. The CDR3 sequence is 14 residues long. Trimming cost V 4 bases and J 6 bases, with 12 bases left between them.

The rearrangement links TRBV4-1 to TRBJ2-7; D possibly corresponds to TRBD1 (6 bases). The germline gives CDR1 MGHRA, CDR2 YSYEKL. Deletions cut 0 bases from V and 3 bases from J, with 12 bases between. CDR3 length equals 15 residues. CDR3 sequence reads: CASSQDPRGFYEQYF. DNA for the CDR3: TGCGCCAGCAGCCAAGACCCCAGGGGATTCTACGAGCAGTACTTC.

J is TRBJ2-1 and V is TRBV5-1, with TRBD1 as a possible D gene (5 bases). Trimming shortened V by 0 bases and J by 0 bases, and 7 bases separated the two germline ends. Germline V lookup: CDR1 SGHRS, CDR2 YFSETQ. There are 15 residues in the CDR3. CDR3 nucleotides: TGCGCCAGCAGCTTGGTCAGGGCCTCCTACAATGAGCAGTTCTTC. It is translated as CASSLVRASYNEQFF.

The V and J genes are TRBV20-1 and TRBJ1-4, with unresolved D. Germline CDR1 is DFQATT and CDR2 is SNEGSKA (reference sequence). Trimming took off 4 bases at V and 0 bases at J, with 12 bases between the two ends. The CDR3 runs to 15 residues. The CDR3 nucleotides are TGCAGTGCTAAACCGTTCCGTGCAACTAATGAAAAACTGTTTTTT. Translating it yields CSAKPFRATNEKLFF.

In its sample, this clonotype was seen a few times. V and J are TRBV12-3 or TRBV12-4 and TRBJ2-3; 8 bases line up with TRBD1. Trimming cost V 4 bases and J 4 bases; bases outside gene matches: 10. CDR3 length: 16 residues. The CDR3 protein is CASSWGTSRGPDTQYF. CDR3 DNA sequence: TGTGCCAGCAGTTGGGGAACTAGCAGGGGGCCAGATACGCAGTATTTT.

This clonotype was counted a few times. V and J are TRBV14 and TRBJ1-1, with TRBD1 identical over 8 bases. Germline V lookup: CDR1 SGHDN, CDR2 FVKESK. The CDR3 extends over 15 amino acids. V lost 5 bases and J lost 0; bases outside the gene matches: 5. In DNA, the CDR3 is TGTGCCAGCAGCGCTCAGGGGGCCTTGAACACTGAAGCTTTCTTT. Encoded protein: CASSAQGALNTEAFF. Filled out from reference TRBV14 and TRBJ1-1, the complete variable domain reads EAGVTQFPSHSVIEKGQTVTLRCDPISGHDNLYWYRRVMGKEIKFLLHFVKESKQDESGMPNNRFLAERTGGTYSTLKVQPAELEDSGVYFCASSAQGALNTEAFFGQGTRLTVV.

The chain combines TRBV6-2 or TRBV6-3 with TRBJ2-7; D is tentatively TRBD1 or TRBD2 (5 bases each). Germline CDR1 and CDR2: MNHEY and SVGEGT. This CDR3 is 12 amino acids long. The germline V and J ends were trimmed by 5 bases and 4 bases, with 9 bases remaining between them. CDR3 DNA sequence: TGTGCCAGCAGTCGGGACGGATACGAGCAGTACGTC. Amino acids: CASSRDGYEQYV.